The present T cell receptor (beta chain) was sequenced within a study of cytomegalovirus exposure and HLA in healthy donors. There are 16 residues in the CDR3. The germline V gene has CDR1 MNHEY and CDR2 SMNVEV (reference sequence). Trimming took 4 bases from V and 3 from J; bases not matched to a gene: 11. PCR involved 60 Vbeta and 13 Jbeta primers. Method: immunoSEQ multiplex PCR; TCRdb's copy keeps in-frame clones and lacks some. The table records about 190,000 clones, over 70% of them present only once. Findings and limits, study-wide: Later analysis indicated greater clonal expansion among HLA-associated TCR beta chains than among equally common other chains.

Concerning this clone: What it binds is not known.

The sequencing sample was made of PBMCs. The V call is TRBV27, the J call TRBJ2-7, with 8 bases identical to TRBD1. The receptor comes from a young woman in good health and CMV-seropositive. The CDR3 is CASSSHTGTGYYEQYF. In DNA, the CDR3 is TGTGCCAGCAGTTCTCACACCGGGACAGGTTACTACGAGCAGTACTTC.